One and the same sample provided the 10 T cell receptor beta chains below, sequenced in a study of immune evolution from preneoplasia to lung adenocarcinoma. TCRdb keeps only in-frame clones here, not all; method: immunoSEQ multiplex PCR. The sample has 5,000 or so clones, around 68% seen once; the top ten hold 6.5% to 8%. Source material: FFPE adjacent normal lung tissue. Receptor source: a person aged 60 to 85 with lung adenocarcinoma.

The CDR3 region is CASSPGTESYEQYF. In DNA, the CDR3 is TGTGCCAGCAGTCCTGGGACAGAGTCCTACGAGCAGTACTTC. The chain joins TRBV27 to TRBJ2-7; 7 bases match TRBD1. Trimming at V came to 5 bases and at J to 1 base, leaving 5 bases not matched to a gene. This CDR3 region has 14 residues. Germline CDR1 reads MNHEY; CDR2 reads SMNVEV (reference sequence).

The V call is TRBV10-3, the J call TRBJ1-2; 7 bases line up with TRBD1. The CDR3 has 16 amino acids. Trimming at V came to 6 bases and at J to 4 bases, leaving 14 bases not matched to a gene. Germline values: CDR1 ENHRY, CDR2 SYGVKD. CDR3 nucleotides: TGTGCCATCAGAGACAGGGTTACCCCTCTAGGCTATGGCTACACCTTC. It is translated as CAIRDRVTPLGYGYTF.

This chain uses TRBV28 with TRBJ2-7, with 10 bases lining up with TRBD1. Germline-derived CDR1 and CDR2 are MDHEN and SYDVKM. J lost 1 base, V lost 1 base, and 4 bases had no gene match. This CDR3 has 16 residues. The CDR3 is CASSLSGTGVSYEQYF. The CDR3 bases are TGTGCCAGCAGTTTATCCGGGACAGGGGTATCCTACGAGCAGTACTTC.

This clone was seen once. The J gene is TRBJ2-3, the V gene TRBV5-8; TRBD1 matches at 7 bases. Germline V CDR1 and CDR2: SGHTS, YDEGEE. V dropped 1 base and J dropped 8; count of bases not matched to a gene: 13. The CDR3 loop spans 16 amino acids. Written as DNA, the CDR3 is TGTGCCAGCAGCTTGTACAGGGGCGCGGAAAAGGTTACGCAGTATTTT. Protein product: CASSLYRGAEKVTQYF.

CDR3 loop: CASSLGGQGNNEKLFF. CDR3 coding DNA: TGCGCCAGCAGCTTGGGAGGGCAGGGGAATAATGAAAAACTGTTTTTT. The gene calls are TRBV5-1 and TRBJ1-4; D is possibly TRBD1 (6 bases). The V gene's germline CDR1 is SGHRS and CDR2 YFSETQ. V shed 0 bases and J shed 4 bases, with 13 bases lying between them. The CDR3 is made up of 16 amino acids.

The chain uses TRBV28 and TRBJ1-4; maybe TRBD1 (6 bases). The germline V and J ends were trimmed by 3 bases and 7 bases, with 15 bases remaining between them. CDR1 MDHEN and CDR2 SYDVKM come from the germline V gene. The CDR3 extends over 15 amino acids. The CDR3 nucleotides read TGTGCCAGCAGTTTGGCCCAACAGGGCCTTGAAAAACTGTTTTTT. Protein sequence: CASSLAQQGLEKLFF.

The chain has TRBV28 and TRBJ1-4, with unresolved D. This CDR3 is built from 14 residues. CDR1 is MDHEN and CDR2 is SYDVKM in the germline V gene. V was trimmed by 3 bases and J by 6 bases, leaving 11 bases between them. DNA for the CDR3: TGTGCCAGCAGTTTGGGCCCCCGTTATGAAAAACTGTTTTTT. Protein sequence: CASSLGPRYEKLFF.

The V call is TRBV7-8, the J call TRBJ2-3; 11 nucleotides align to TRBD2. The germline V gene encodes CDR1 SGHVS and CDR2 FQNEAQ. The CDR3 extends over 16 amino acids. Trimming took 5 bases from V and 4 from J; bases not matched to a gene: 8. CDR3: CASSQNSGREADTQYF. For the CDR3, the DNA is TGTGCCAGCAGCCAAAATAGCGGGAGGGAAGCAGATACGCAGTATTTT. Looking up the rest from reference TRBV7-8 and TRBJ2-3 gives the full variable domain: GAGVSQSPRYKVAKRGQDVALRCDPISGHVSLFWYQQALGQGPEFLTYFQNEAQLDKSGLPSDRFFAERPEGSVSTLKIQRTQQEDSAVYLCASSQNSGREADTQYFGPGTRLTVL.

This clone has just a few counts. The chain uses TRBV28 and TRBJ1-1; TRBD1 is a possible D gene (5 bases). Germline lookup yields CDR1 MDHEN and CDR2 SYDVKM. V was pared by 6 bases and J by 0 bases, with 11 bases between. CDR3 length equals 14 residues. This CDR3 reads CASRTGTLNTEAFF. In DNA form, the CDR3 reads TGTGCCAGCAGGACCGGGACTTTGAACACTGAAGCTTTCTTT. The full variable domain, its missing parts supplied by reference TRBV28 and TRBJ1-1, is DVKVTQSSRYLVKRTGEKVFLECVQDMDHENMFWYRQDPGLGLRLIYFSYDVKMKEKGDIPEGYSVSREKKERFSLILESASTNQTSMYLCASRTGTLNTEAFFGQGTRLTVV.

The chain carries TRBV7-8 and TRBJ1-2, with TRBD1 matching over 7 bases. The CDR3 sequence is 14 residues long. Germline V gives CDR1 SGHVS, CDR2 FQNEAQ. V was pared by 5 bases and J by 4 bases, with 7 bases of the junction left unmatched. In DNA form, the CDR3 reads TGTGCCAGCAGCCTAACTCGACAGGGCTATGGCTACACCTTC. It translates to CASSLTRQGYGYTF.